These 15 T cell receptor beta chains share one sample of origin, sequenced in a study of blood T cells in healthy people across ages. The second PCR ran roughly 7 to 12 cycles with a sample-barcoded 5' primer and J-beta primers. TCRdb re-derived calls from the 5' RACE reads in MiXCR, one entry per CDR3 protein. Among 550,000 to 750,000 distinct CDR3 sequences listed, around a fifth were seen once. Sequencing input: blood. The receptors were gathered from a man between 65 and 79 years old in good health.

The chain carries TRBV5-5 and TRBJ1-1; 9 nucleotides match TRBD1. V lost 0 bases and J lost 6; bases outside the gene matches: 3. Germline lookup yields CDR1 SGHKS and CDR2 YYEKEE (reference sequence). The CDR3 consists of 14 residues. The CDR3 DNA is TGTGCCAGCAGCTTGGCTACAGGGGGCCCTGAAGCTTTCTTT. It is translated as CASSLATGGPEAFF.

At least ten counts were recorded for this clonotype. This chain uses TRBV11-2 with TRBJ2-7; D gene uncertain. The CDR3 extends over 13 amino acids. CDR1 SGHAT and CDR2 FQNNGV come from the germline V gene. Between the trimmed V and J ends, which lost 5 bases and 7 bases, there was a span of 15 bases. CDR3 in amino acids: CASSRTEIGEQYF. In nucleotides, the CDR3 is TGTGCCAGCAGCAGAACAGAGATCGGGGAGCAGTACTTC.

This chain joins TRBV20-1 and TRBJ2-3; 11 bases map to TRBD2. V lost 2 bases and J lost 2; bases outside the gene matches: 9. This CDR3 comprises 17 residues. The germline V gene has CDR1 DFQATT and CDR2 SNEGSKA (reference sequence). The CDR3: CSARPPLAGGDTDTQYF. The CDR3 nucleotides are TGCAGTGCTAGACCTCCTCTAGCGGGAGGAGACACAGATACGCAGTATTTT.

This clonotype has just a few counts. The chain uses TRBV12-3 or TRBV12-4 and TRBJ1-6; tentatively, D is TRBD1 (6 bases). The CDR3 is 15 residues long. Trimming stripped 6 bases from V and 7 bases from J, with 16 bases between. This chain's CDR3 is CASSQGPGGNSPLHF. For the CDR3, the DNA is TGTGCCAGCAGCCAGGGGCCCGGGGGGAATTCACCCCTCCACTTT.

In this sample, this clonotype turned up a few times. The chain is built from TRBV15 and TRBJ2-3; D ambiguous. The V and J ends lost 0 bases and 3 bases respectively, with 13 bases between them. CDR1 is LNHNV, CDR2 YYDKDF, per germline (reference sequence). This CDR3 contains 16 residues. In DNA form, the CDR3 reads TGTGCCACCAGCAGAGAGATACGTGATATGACAGATACGCAGTATTTT. This sequence encodes CATSREIRDMTDTQYF.

The rearrangement joins TRBV12-3 or TRBV12-4 to TRBJ1-4; the D is unclear. The CDR3 sequence is 13 residues long. V gave up 5 bases and J gave up 4 bases, with 8 bases separating them. CDR3: CASSIQSNEKLFF. The CDR3 DNA sequence: TGTGCCAGCAGTATACAGAGTAATGAAAAACTGTTTTTT.

This clonotype has just a few counts. The CDR3 reads CASSLAGGLAPYNEQFF. The CDR3 DNA follows: TGCGCCAGCAGCTTGGCCGGAGGACTAGCGCCCTACAATGAGCAGTTCTTC. The chain uses TRBV5-1 and TRBJ2-1, with 9 bases aligning to TRBD2. Trimming removed 0 bases from V and 2 bases from J; junction bases left unmatched: 6. The CDR3 length is 17 residues. Germline CDR1 reads SGHRS; CDR2 reads YFSETQ.

The gene calls are TRBV12-3 or TRBV12-4 and TRBJ2-5; 9 bases fit TRBD2. The J call may be incorrect, as the DNA end agrees better with TRBJ2-7. The CDR3 runs 17 residues. Here the CDR3 reads CASSFQSSGKSSCEQYF. As DNA, the CDR3 is TGTGCCAGCAGTTTTCAGTCTAGCGGGAAAAGCTCTTGCGAGCAGTACTTC.

This clonotype was observed a handful of times. This chain's CDR3 is CASSLETSGNSYEQYF. The DNA of the CDR3 is TGTGCCAGCAGCTTGGAGACTAGCGGGAACTCCTACGAGCAGTACTTC. The rearrangement joins TRBV7-6 to TRBJ2-7; 11 bases are shared with TRBD2. The V gene's germline CDR1 is SGHVS and CDR2 FNYEAQ. V lost 3 bases and J lost 0; bases outside the gene matches: 4. The CDR3 contains 16 residues.

The rearrangement joins TRBV6-5 to TRBJ1-2, with TRBD1 matching over 9 bases. V was clipped by 6 bases and J by 4 bases; unmatched bases: 6. The CDR3 is 14 amino acids. Germline V gene sequence: CDR1 MNHEY, CDR2 SVGAGI. The CDR3 DNA reads as TGTGCCAGCAGGCAGGACAGGGGCGGCTATGGCTACACCTTC. Residues: CASRQDRGGYGYTF.

The chain uses TRBV5-1 and TRBJ1-4; no firm D call. The germline V gene has CDR1 SGHRS and CDR2 YFSETQ. There are 15 residues in the CDR3. Trimming removed 0 bases from V and 3 bases from J, with 9 bases in between. The CDR3 DNA sequence: TGCGCCAGCAGCTTGGCCGATGGGGCTAATGAAAAACTGTTTTTT. Amino acids: CASSLADGANEKLFF.

This clonotype was seen more than once but under ten times. The rearrangement uses TRBV5-1 and TRBJ2-5, with 7 positions matching TRBD2. The V and J ends lost 5 bases and 2 bases, in that order; junction bases with no gene match: 15. The CDR3 covers 17 residues. From germline, CDR1 is SGHRS and CDR2 YFSETQ. The CDR3 loop reads CASSPDSASGEQETQYF. CDR3 DNA sequence: TGCGCCAGCAGTCCTGACTCCGCGAGCGGGGAACAAGAGACCCAGTACTTC.

The sample holds a few counts of this clonotype. CDR3 loop: CASSIGQVNTGELFF. The CDR3 DNA reads TGTGCCAGTAGTATAGGACAGGTTAACACCGGGGAGCTGTTTTTT. This chain uses TRBV19 with TRBJ2-2, with a tentative D call TRBD1 (6 bases). This CDR3 region has 15 residues. The V gene's germline CDR1 is LNHDA and CDR2 SQIVND (reference sequence). The V end was cut by 1 base, the J end by 2 bases, with 8 bases between. Together with reference TRBV19 and TRBJ2-2, the CDR3 gives the full variable domain: DGGITQSPKYLFRKEGQNVTLSCEQNLNHDAMYWYRQDPGQGLRLIYYSQIVNDFQKGDIAEGYSVSREKKESFPLTVTSAQKNPTAFYLCASSIGQVNTGELFFGEGSRLTVL.

There are a few counts of this clonotype. DNA for the CDR3: TGTGCCAGCAGCGTAGGTTGGGGACAGTACTATGGCTACACCTTC. Its protein product is CASSVGWGQYYGYTF. The chain couples TRBV9 to TRBJ1-2, with TRBD1 identical over 7 bases. This CDR3 comprises 15 residues. The germline gives CDR1 SGDLS, CDR2 YYNGEE. V gave up 0 bases and J gave up 3 bases; unmatched junction bases: 5.

This clonotype was observed a few times. The chain combines TRBV6-6 with TRBJ2-7, with D hard to call. This CDR3 is built from 12 residues. Deletions cut 10 bases from V and 0 bases from J, with 10 bases between. In germline, CDR1 is MNHNY, CDR2 SVGAGI (reference sequence). CDR3 sequence: CATSRSSYEQYF. The CDR3 DNA follows: TGTGCCACCAGCAGGAGCTCCTACGAGCAGTACTTC.